A selection of T cell receptor beta chains follows, all from one sample in a study of CD8 T cells in ankylosing spondylitis. MiXCR, run by TCRdb on the 5' RACE reads, gives a single entry per CDR3 protein. The table shows fewer than 350,000 distinct CDR3 sequences, with 11% occurring only once. Sequencing was performed on blood, either unsorted or a sorted T cell fraction (not recorded which). The receptor set was obtained from a female donor with ankylosing spondylitis or in good health (not recorded which). CDR3s include the opening cysteine and the closing phenylalanine or tryptophan. D genes are given only for firm matches. Size is stated for part of the rows, as once, few or many counts, or as a class when the clone is expanded.

j_gene	d_gene	abundance	v_gene	CDR3aa	CDR3nt
TRBJ2-5	TRBD2	few	TRBV18	CASSPAGLAVETQYF	TGTGCCAGCTCACCAGCCGGACTAGCGGTAGAGACCCAGTACTTC
TRBJ2-3	TRBD2	many	TRBV5-1	CASSPAPESGVLDTQYF	TGCGCCAGCAGCCCGGCCCCGGAAAGCGGGGTCCTCGATACGCAGTATTTT
TRBJ2-3	TRBD2	.	TRBV20-1	CSASRLAASTDTQYF	TGCAGTGCTAGTCGACTAGCGGCTAGCACAGATACGCAGTATTTT
TRBJ2-1	.	.	TRBV5-1	CASTENQGFEQFF	TGCGCCAGCACTGAAAATCAGGGATTCGAGCAGTTCTTC
TRBJ1-5	.	many	TRBV5-5	CASSLDRNSNQPQHF	TGTGCCAGCAGCTTGGATCGGAATAGCAATCAGCCCCAGCATTTT
TRBJ2-1	TRBD1	many	TRBV6-1	CASREHSIGTDSYNEQFF	TGTGCCAGCAGGGAACACTCGATCGGGACAGATTCCTACAATGAGCAGTTCTTC
TRBJ2-4	TRBD1	many	TRBV10-3	CAISGGLTGGGKNIQYF	TGTGCCATCAGCGGGGGCCTTACAGGGGGCGGCAAAAACATTCAGTACTTC
TRBJ1-2	.	many	TRBV28	CASRGPNYGYTF	TGTGCCAGCAGGGGACCGAACTATGGCTACACCTTC
TRBJ1-5	.	.	TRBV29-1	CSAGSNQPQHF	TGCAGCGCGGGTAGCAATCAGCCCCAGCATTTT
TRBJ2-2	TRBD2	.	TRBV29-1	CSVETLAGETGELFF	TGCAGCGTTGAAACACTAGCGGGAGAGACCGGGGAGCTGTTTTTT
TRBJ2-2	TRBD1	many	TRBV5-1	CASSGGQGQTGELFF	TGCGCCAGCAGCGGTGGACAGGGGCAAACCGGGGAGCTGTTTTTT
TRBJ2-5	.	many	TRBV25-1	CASSESRAQETQYF	TGTGCCAGCAGTGAATCTAGGGCCCAAGAGACCCAGTACTTC
TRBJ2-1	TRBD2	.	TRBV19	CASSVKTSGGYNEQFF	TGTGCCAGTAGTGTGAAGACTAGCGGGGGATACAATGAGCAGTTCTTC
TRBJ1-1	.	few	TRBV20-1	CSARDEIGFF	TGCAGTGCTAGAGATGAAATTGGTTTCTTT
TRBJ1-5	TRBD1	many	TRBV5-1	CASSLLGTGDQPQHF	TGCGCCAGCAGCTTACTCGGGACAGGCGATCAGCCCCAGCATTTT
TRBJ2-1	TRBD1	many	TRBV5-1	CASSPHRQGNRHNEQFF	TGCGCCAGCAGCCCTCACCGACAGGGGAATCGCCACAATGAGCAGTTCTTC
TRBJ2-4	.	few	TRBV7-3	CASSTRGGNIQYF	TGTGCCAGCAGCACCCGGGGAGGTAACATTCAGTACTTC
TRBJ2-2	TRBD2	many	TRBV18	CASSPLMAGAGELFF	TGTGCCAGCTCACCACTGATGGCGGGAGCCGGGGAGCTGTTTTTT
TRBJ2-3	TRBD2	.	TRBV7-8	CASSFVATSGTDTQYF	TGTGCCAGCAGCTTCGTAGCCACTAGCGGCACAGATACGCAGTATTTT
TRBJ2-1	TRBD2	.	TRBV27	CASSLSTSGNYNEQFF	TGTGCCAGCAGTCTATCGACTAGCGGAAACTACAATGAGCAGTTCTTC
TRBJ2-2	.	many	TRBV4-1	CASSQDLSLPRAGELFF	TGCGCCAGCAGCCAAGATCTCAGTCTCCCGAGGGCCGGGGAGCTGTTTTTT
TRBJ1-1	TRBD1	many	TRBV6-1	CASSQDRVGVIAEAFF	TGTGCCAGCAGTCAGGACAGGGTGGGGGTGATTGCTGAAGCTTTCTTT
TRBJ1-1	.	many	TRBV15	CATSRDLGAGAFF	TGTGCCACCAGCAGAGATTTAGGGGCCGGCGCTTTCTTT
TRBJ2-1	TRBD2	few	TRBV7-2	CASSPSGVEQFF	TGTGCCAGCAGCCCTAGCGGGGTTGAGCAGTTCTTC
TRBJ1-1	.	few	TRBV20-1	CSAPLANTEAFF	TGCAGTGCTCCTTTGGCGAACACTGAAGCTTTCTTT
TRBJ2-7	.	.	TRBV12-3/TRBV12-4	CASSSPGLHSYEQYF	TGTGCCAGCAGTTCCCCCGGACTCCACTCCTACGAGCAGTACTTC
TRBJ2-2	TRBD2	many	TRBV10-3	CATSGVAGDTGELFF	TGTGCCACCTCGGGGGTAGCGGGAGACACCGGGGAGCTGTTTTTT
TRBJ2-1	TRBD1	many	TRBV7-2	CASSNRQGVTPLF	TGTGCCAGCAGCAATCGTCAGGGGGTTACACCCCTTTTC
TRBJ2-1	TRBD2	many	TRBV5-1	CASSLGTSGRAGNNEQFF	TGCGCCAGCAGCTTAGGGACTAGCGGGAGGGCCGGGAACAATGAGCAGTTCTTC
TRBJ2-5	TRBD2	few	TRBV29-1	CSERLIAGEETQYF	TGCAGCGAGCGCCTTATAGCGGGAGAAGAGACCCAGTACTTC
TRBJ1-1	.	many	TRBV7-9	CASSPAGTEAFF	TGTGCCAGCAGCCCGGCCGGCACTGAAGCTTTCTTT
TRBJ2-7	TRBD2	.	TRBV20-1	CSASVLAGGHNYEQYF	TGCAGTGCTAGTGTGCTAGCGGGGGGGCATAACTACGAGCAGTACTTC
TRBJ1-2	TRBD1	.	TRBV19	CASSTPGQVWGYTF	TGTGCCAGTAGTACCCCTGGACAGGTCTGGGGCTACACCTTC
TRBJ2-7	.	many	TRBV10-3	CATMTGVTSSYEQYF	TGTGCCACCATGACAGGCGTCACTAGCTCCTACGAGCAGTACTTC
TRBJ1-2	TRBD1	many	TRBV20-1	CSAKGQGYGYTF	TGCAGTGCCAAGGGACAGGGTTATGGCTACACCTTC
TRBJ2-2	.	few	TRBV6-1	CATPRQKGNTGELFF	TGTGCCACCCCTCGGCAAAAAGGGAACACCGGGGAGCTGTTTTTT
TRBJ1-1	TRBD1	many	TRBV12-3/TRBV12-4	CASSPGTGPDKGMVAFF	TGTGCCAGCAGTCCCGGGACAGGGCCCGACAAAGGGATGGTGGCTTTCTTT
TRBJ2-2	TRBD1	.	TRBV14	CASSFRGRAGELFF	TGTGCCAGCAGCTTCAGGGGGCGCGCCGGGGAGCTGTTTTTT
TRBJ2-7	.	many	TRBV28	CASGTYEQYF	TGTGCCAGCGGAACCTACGAGCAGTACTTC
TRBJ2-7	.	many	TRBV7-2	CASSFPSYEQYF	TGTGCCAGCAGCTTTCCCTCCTACGAGCAGTACTTC
TRBJ2-2	.	many	TRBV5-1	CASSWRTGSGGELFF	TGCGCCAGCAGCTGGAGAACAGGCTCTGGCGGGGAGCTGTTTTTT
TRBJ1-2	.	many	TRBV7-2	CASSPKWGYTF	TGTGCCAGCAGCCCTAAGTGGGGCTACACCTTC
TRBJ2-3	.	few	TRBV6-1	CASSEPGPGTTQYF	TGTGCCAGCAGTGAACCCGGCCCGGGAACTACGCAGTATTTT
TRBJ1-2	.	.	TRBV20-1	CSARDPLATNYGYTF	TGCAGTGCTAGAGATCCTTTAGCTACTAACTATGGGTACACCTTC
TRBJ1-1	.	many	TRBV12-3/TRBV12-4	CASRKNRHQNTEAFF	TGTGCCAGCCGTAAAAACAGACACCAAAACACTGAAGCTTTCTTT
TRBJ2-2	TRBD2	few	TRBV15	CATSRDPLSGGGLTGELFF	TGTGCCACCAGCAGAGATCCGTTATCGGGCGGGGGGCTCACCGGGGAGCTGTTTTTT
TRBJ2-4	.	many	TRBV10-3	CAISEGWDIQYF	TGTGCCATCAGTGAGGGGTGGGACATTCAGTACTTC
TRBJ1-5	.	few	TRBV7-9	CASSFEGTSNQPQHF	TGTGCCAGCAGCTTTGAGGGAACAAGCAATCAGCCCCAGCATTTT
TRBJ1-4	TRBD1	many	TRBV28	CASSLISQGAIGKLFF	TGTGCCAGCAGTTTAATATCTCAGGGGGCGATAGGCAAACTGTTTTTT
TRBJ2-7	.	many	TRBV5-1	CASSSAGAHEQYF	TGCGCCAGCAGCTCGGCAGGGGCCCACGAGCAGTACTTC
TRBJ1-5	.	many	TRBV20-1	CSATGGGRSNQPQHF	TGCAGTGCTACCGGGGGGGGCAGAAGCAATCAGCCCCAGCATTTT
TRBJ2-7	.	many	TRBV5-6	CASSLGVSEQYF	TGTGCCAGCAGCTTGGGGGTTTCCGAGCAGTACTTC
TRBJ1-4	.	many	TRBV10-3	CAISDVGGDAGGKLFF	TGTGCCATCAGTGATGTCGGCGGGGACGCTGGGGGAAAACTGTTTTTT